A single count supports the clone carrying this TCR beta chain. Germline V gives CDR1 SGHNT, CDR2 YYREEE (reference sequence). This CDR3 spans 14 amino acids. V was clipped by 4 bases and J by 7 bases; unmatched bases: 5. Profiling relied on immunoSEQ multiplex PCR, and the TCRdb table lists in-frame clones only, not all of them. The table records a few hundred thousand clones, roughly 90% of them present only once. This entry is derived from a study of blood T cell repertoires in COVID-19. Material for sequencing was peripheral blood. The TCR originated in a man aged 65 to 85 with acute or convalescent COVID-19. The V gene is TRBV5-4, the J gene TRBJ2-3; 11 bases agree with TRBD2. The CDR3, as DNA: TGTGCCAGCAGCCTACTAGCGGGAGATCATACGCAGTATTTT. This sequence encodes CASSLLAGDHTQYF.